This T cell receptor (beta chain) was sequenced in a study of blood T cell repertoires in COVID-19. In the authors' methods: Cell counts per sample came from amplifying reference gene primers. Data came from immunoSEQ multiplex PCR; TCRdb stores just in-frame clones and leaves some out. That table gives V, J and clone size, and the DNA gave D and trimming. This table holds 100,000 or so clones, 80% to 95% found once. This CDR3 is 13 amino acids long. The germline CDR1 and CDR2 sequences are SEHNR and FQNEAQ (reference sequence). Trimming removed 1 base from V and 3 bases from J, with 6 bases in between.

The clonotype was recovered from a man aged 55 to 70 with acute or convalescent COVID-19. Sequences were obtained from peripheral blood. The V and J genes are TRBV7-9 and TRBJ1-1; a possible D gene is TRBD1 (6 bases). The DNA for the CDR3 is TGTGCCAGCAGCTTAGACAGGGACACTGAAGCTTTCTTT. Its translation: CASSLDRDTEAFF.